Below are 25 T cell receptor beta chains sequenced from a single sample in a study of a mutant IDH1 vaccine in newly diagnosed glioma. Documented time point: baseline, week 1 (first vaccination visit). Treatment defined: pre-vaccination baseline after standard-of-care therapy. Data came from immunoSEQ multiplex PCR; TCRdb stores just in-frame clones and leaves some out. The table lists tens of thousands of clones, roughly 87% of them singletons. This sample comprised PBMCs, obtained from a glioma patient treated with radiotherapy, temozolomide or both. The receptors come from a man aged 25-45 years with glioma.

This clone was detected only once. The chain combines TRBV14 with TRBJ1-1; D remains unclear. V gave up 0 bases and J gave up 1 base, with 12 bases separating them. Germline CDR1 and CDR2: SGHDN and FVKESK. This CDR3 is built from 16 residues. CDR3 region: CASSQERVSPNTEAFF. DNA for the CDR3: TGTGCCAGCAGCCAAGAGAGGGTCTCGCCGAACACTGAAGCTTTCTTT.

This clone has just one count. This chain uses TRBV9 with TRBJ1-1; TRBD1 matches 7 bases. Germline loops: CDR1 SGDLS, CDR2 YYNGEE. The CDR3 extends over 14 amino acids. V shed 4 bases, J shed 9 bases, and the junction held 12 bases outside the gene matches. CDR3 DNA: TGTGCCAGCAGCAGCGTAGGAGGGGGCAGTAAAGCTTTCTTT. Translating it yields CASSSVGGGSKAFF.

The J gene is TRBJ1-2, the V gene TRBV2; tentatively, D is TRBD1 (6 bases). V dropped 6 bases and J dropped 0 bases, with 14 bases sitting between them. The CDR3 is made up of 15 amino acids. Germline-derived CDR1 and CDR2 are SNHLY and FYNNEI. CDR3 DNA sequence: TGTGCCAGCAGAACCTCAGGGGCACCTAACTATGGCTACACCTTC. This sequence encodes CASRTSGAPNYGYTF.

The gene calls are TRBV11-2 and TRBJ2-2; TRBD2 matches at 9 bases. Unmatched junction bases numbered 2, after V lost 4 bases and J lost 2 bases. CDR1 is SGHAT, CDR2 FQNNGV, per germline. The CDR3 totals 15 residues. CDR3 nucleotide sequence: TGTGCCAGCAGCTCGGGGACTAGCAACACCGGGGAGCTGTTTTTT. Protein: CASSSGTSNTGELFF.

The chain is built from TRBV28 and TRBJ2-6; D is unclear. Germline V gives CDR1 MDHEN, CDR2 SYDVKM. This CDR3 is built from 13 residues. With 10 bases removed from V and 2 bases from J, the gap between germline ends came to 9 bases. The CDR3 nucleotides read TGTGCCATAGACTCGGCTGGGGCCAACGTCCTGACTTTC. This sequence encodes CAIDSAGANVLTF.

This chain joins TRBV27 and TRBJ1-4; a possible D gene is TRBD1 (5 bases). The CDR3 spans 14 residues. V dropped 3 bases and J dropped 7 bases, with 12 bases sitting between them. The germline V gene encodes CDR1 MNHEY and CDR2 SMNVEV (reference sequence). CDR3 loop: CASSFGGIAEKLFF. Here the CDR3 DNA reads TGTGCCAGCAGTTTTGGGGGAATTGCTGAAAAACTGTTTTTT.

The chain has TRBV30 and TRBJ1-1; D gene unclear. Trimming pared 2 bases from V and 1 base from J, leaving 11 bases between. This CDR3 comprises 14 residues. Germline V gene data show CDR1 as GTSNPN and CDR2 as SVGIG (reference sequence). The CDR3 is CAWSKVVPNTEAFF. The CDR3 DNA follows: TGTGCCTGGAGTAAAGTGGTCCCGAACACTGAAGCTTTCTTT.

The gene calls are TRBV29-1 and TRBJ2-5; D ambiguous. The CDR3 runs 15 residues. CDR1 SQVTM and CDR2 ANQGSEA come from the germline V gene. V was cut by 3 bases and J by 2 bases, with 16 bases left in between. The CDR3 sequence is CSVDGVIPLQETQYF. In nucleotides, the CDR3 is TGCAGCGTTGATGGCGTGATTCCTTTACAAGAGACCCAGTACTTC. The full variable domain, rest sourced from reference TRBV29-1 and TRBJ2-5, is SAVISQKPSRDICQRGTSLTIQCQVDSQVTMMFWYRQQPGQSLTLIATANQGSEATYESGFVIDKFPISRPNLTFSTLTVSNMSPEDSSIYLCSVDGVIPLQETQYFGPGTRLLVL.

This chain joins TRBV19 and TRBJ2-1; TRBD2 might be the D (7 bases). Trimming cost V 5 bases and J 5 bases, with 19 bases left between them. CDR3 size: 16 residues. Looked up from germline, CDR1 is LNHDA and CDR2 is SQIVND (reference sequence). For the CDR3, the DNA is TGTGCCAGTAGTCCCCGGGGGGCTGGTACAAACAATGAGCAGTTCTTC. It codes for CASSPRGAGTNNEQFF.

The chain combines TRBV2 with TRBJ2-1; D unresolved. V dropped 10 bases and J dropped 2 bases, with 18 bases sitting between them. Looked up from germline, CDR1 is SNHLY and CDR2 is FYNNEI. The CDR3 consists of 15 residues. The DNA of the CDR3 is TGTGCCATCACGCCTCGCAGTTCGGCCTACAATGAGCAGTTCTTC. As protein: CAITPRSSAYNEQFF.

The chain recombines TRBV30 with TRBJ2-5; D gene uncertain. Germline V gene lookup returns CDR1 GTSNPN and CDR2 SVGIG (reference sequence). The CDR3 has 12 residues. The V end lost 2 bases, the J end lost 9 bases, and 13 bases lay between the germline ends. In DNA, the CDR3 is TGTGCCTGGAGTCCAACCACGGCACCCCAGTACTTC. Translated: CAWSPTTAPQYF.

The V gene is TRBV29-1, the J gene TRBJ2-1, with D uncertain. This CDR3 has 12 amino acids. Looked up from germline, CDR1 is SQVTM and CDR2 is ANQGSEA. The V and J ends lost 8 bases and 9 bases respectively, with 17 bases between them. The CDR3 reads CSQLLETSEQFF. CDR3 coding DNA: TGCAGCCAACTTCTAGAAACCAGTGAGCAGTTCTTC.

The chain is built from TRBV10-3 and TRBJ2-3; D is perhaps TRBD1 (6 bases). Trimming pared 10 bases from V and 0 bases from J, leaving 14 bases between. In germline, CDR1 is ENHRY, CDR2 SYGVKD. CDR3 length: 14 amino acids. This CDR3 reads CATQGTSSTDTQYF. The DNA of the CDR3 is TGTGCCACACAGGGAACCTCTAGCACAGATACGCAGTATTTT.

The chain is built from TRBV5-1 and TRBJ2-1; D uncertain. CDR3 length equals 12 residues. CDR1 SGHRS and CDR2 YFSETQ come from the germline V gene. Trimming removed 0 bases at V and 11 bases at J, with 9 bases between. DNA for the CDR3: TGCGCCAGCAGCTTGGAAGCGAGCAAGCAGTTCTTC. It yields the protein CASSLEASKQFF.

This rearrangement joins TRBV10-2 to TRBJ2-2; D not resolved. CDR1 is WSHSY, CDR2 SAAADI, per germline. This CDR3 is built from 14 residues. Deletions cut 5 bases from V and 2 bases from J, with 9 bases between. The CDR3 reads CASSIGFNTGELFF. The CDR3 DNA is TGCGCCAGCAGTATAGGGTTCAACACCGGGGAGCTGTTTTTT.

The rearrangement uses TRBV5-4 and TRBJ2-3, with 7 nucleotides matching TRBD2. J gave up 7 bases and V 1 base, and 15 bases lay outside the gene matches. Germline V CDR1 and CDR2: SGHNT, YYREEE (reference sequence). The CDR3 covers 17 residues. The CDR3 DNA sequence: TGTGCCAGCAGCTTGTTTGGGTCGGGAGGCGCCCATTATACGCAGTATTTT. As protein: CASSLFGSGGAHYTQYF.

The chain couples TRBV29-1 to TRBJ1-1; TRBD1 matches 7 bases. The V and J ends lost 8 bases and 3 bases, in that order; junction bases with no gene match: 9. Germline V gene sequence: CDR1 SQVTM, CDR2 ANQGSEA. The CDR3 loop spans 13 amino acids. CDR3 sequence: CSSTGREYTEAFF. The CDR3 region has the DNA TGCAGCTCGACAGGGAGGGAGTACACTGAAGCTTTCTTT.

V and J are TRBV5-1 and TRBJ1-4; D gene ambiguous. The CDR3 length is 15 residues. V was cut by 3 bases and J by 5 bases, with 14 bases left in between. Germline V lookup: CDR1 SGHRS, CDR2 YFSETQ. In nucleotides, the CDR3 is TGCGCCAGCAGCTCGGGAAATCAGAGAAATGAAAAACTGTTTTTT. It specifies CASSSGNQRNEKLFF. Complete variable domain (other parts from reference TRBV5-1 and TRBJ1-4): KAGVTQTPRYLIKTRGQQVTLSCSPISGHRSVSWYQQTPGQGLQFLFEYFSETQRNKGNFPGRFSGRQFSNSRSEMNVSTLELGDSALYLCASSSGNQRNEKLFFGSGTQLSVL.

The chain joins TRBV7-2 to TRBJ2-7; TRBD2 matches 7 bases. The CDR3 runs to 14 residues. With V trimmed by 5 bases and J by 9 bases, 13 bases remained unmatched. Germline CDR1 and CDR2: SGHTA and FQGNSA. The CDR3 spells CASSQSGALRMQYF. As DNA, the CDR3 is TGTGCCAGCAGCCAAAGCGGGGCCCTACGTATGCAGTACTTC.

V gene TRBV15 combines with J gene TRBJ1-1; 10 bases fit TRBD1. CDR3 length: 16 amino acids. The germline V gene has CDR1 LNHNV and CDR2 YYDKDF (reference sequence). Germline trimming cut 0 bases from V and 6 bases from J; bases unmatched to any gene: 7. The CDR3 reads CATSRDLGDRGPEAFF. CDR3 bases: TGTGCCACCAGCAGAGATCTAGGGGACAGGGGCCCTGAAGCTTTCTTT.

The gene calls are TRBV7-6 and TRBJ1-1; no clear D. The CDR3 consists of 15 residues. The V gene lost 3 bases and the J gene lost 0 bases, with 11 bases spanning the gap. Looked up from germline, CDR1 is SGHVS and CDR2 is FNYEAQ. CDR3 residues: CASSLTVTMNTEAFF. DNA of the CDR3: TGTGCCAGCAGCTTGACCGTAACCATGAACACTGAAGCTTTCTTT. Drawing the rest from reference TRBV7-6 and TRBJ1-1, the complete variable domain is GAGVSQSPRYKVTKRGQDVALRCDPISGHVSLYWYRQALGQGPEFLTYFNYEAQQDKSGLPNDRFSAERPEGSISTLTIQRTEQRDSAMYRCASSLTVTMNTEAFFGQGTRLTVV.

This sequence joins TRBV6-1 and TRBJ1-4, with D uncertain. This CDR3 has 14 residues. The V gene's germline CDR1 is MNHNS and CDR2 SASEGT. V was clipped by 7 bases and J by 0 bases, with 9 bases between them. As DNA, the CDR3 is TGTGCCAGCAAAGTGGACCCAACTAATGAAAAACTGTTTTTT. Translating gives CASKVDPTNEKLFF.

The rearrangement links TRBV5-4 to TRBJ2-2, with D possibly matching TRBD1 (6 bases). Germline values: CDR1 SGHNT, CDR2 YYREEE (reference sequence). Between the trimmed V and J ends, which lost 0 bases and 6 bases, there was a span of 12 bases. CDR3 length: 15 amino acids. This chain's CDR3 is CASSLAQGPAGELFF. As DNA, the CDR3 is TGTGCCAGCAGCTTGGCACAGGGTCCTGCCGGGGAGCTGTTTTTT.

CDR3 coding DNA: TGCGCCAGCAGCTTGGCACTCAGGAGGGCCGGGGAGCTGTTTTTT. This translates into CASSLALRRAGELFF. The rearrangement uses TRBV5-1 and TRBJ2-2; possible D gene TRBD2, 6 bases. V lost 0 bases and J 6 bases, leaving 12 bases between the germline ends. Germline CDR1 reads SGHRS; CDR2 reads YFSETQ. The CDR3 spans 15 residues. The whole variable domain, filled in from reference TRBV5-1 and TRBJ2-2, reads KAGVTQTPRYLIKTRGQQVTLSCSPISGHRSVSWYQQTPGQGLQFLFEYFSETQRNKGNFPGRFSGRQFSNSRSEMNVSTLELGDSALYLCASSLALRRAGELFFGEGSRLTVL.

In this sample, this clone turned up a few times. The chain combines TRBV19 with TRBJ2-7; D call uncertain. V dropped 3 bases and J dropped 0 bases, with 9 bases sitting between them. This CDR3 comprises 14 residues. Germline CDR1 LNHDA, CDR2 SQIVND (reference sequence). As DNA, the CDR3 is TGTGCCAGTAGTATCGGACCGGCCTCCTACGAGCAGTACTTC. This translates into CASSIGPASYEQYF. The complete variable domain, with remaining parts taken from reference TRBV19 and TRBJ2-7, reads DGGITQSPKYLFRKEGQNVTLSCEQNLNHDAMYWYRQDPGQGLRLIYYSQIVNDFQKGDIAEGYSVSREKKESFPLTVTSAQKNPTAFYLCASSIGPASYEQYFGPGTRLTVT.